The T cell receptor (beta chain) under discussion was sequenced for a study of metastatic and nonmetastatic thyroid tumors. Turning to the study itself: Repertoire data that came from the blood and tumor or nodule tissue of malignant and benign thyroid patients were compared.

V trimming: 5 bases; J trimming: 5 bases; junction bases outside the gene matches: 13. The germline CDR1 and CDR2 sequences are SGHVS and FQNEAQ. CDR3 size: 16 residues. Thyroid surgery was performed in patients who had received no treatment beforehand. This clone was observed at least ten times. Via MiXCR, TCRdb re-called the PCR reads. Here the sample spans some 13,000 clones, more than 20% being singletons. The gene calls are TRBV7-8 and TRBJ1-1; 8 positions agree with TRBD1. The sequencing input was tumor tissue. The TCR sequence derives from a female donor with papillary thyroid cancer or a benign thyroid nodule (not recorded which). Some clones in this sample may be carry-over from other donors' samples. For the CDR3, the DNA is TGTGCCAGCAGCCCACAGGACAGGGTGGGATGGACTGAAGCTTTCTTT. This translates into CASSPQDRVGWTEAFF.